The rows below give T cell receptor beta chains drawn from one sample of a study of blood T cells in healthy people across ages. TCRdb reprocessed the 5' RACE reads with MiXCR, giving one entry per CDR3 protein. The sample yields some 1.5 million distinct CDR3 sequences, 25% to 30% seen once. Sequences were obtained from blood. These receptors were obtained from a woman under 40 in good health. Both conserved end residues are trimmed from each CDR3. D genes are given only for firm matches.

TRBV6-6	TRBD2	ASSQPLAGVVEQY
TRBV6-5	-	ASTKGVYNSPLH
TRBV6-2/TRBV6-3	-	ASNPTGVDQPQH
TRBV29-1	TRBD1	SGTQRDRGFNNEQF
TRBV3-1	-	ASSPHTGSTDTQY
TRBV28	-	ASSPTGFSYEQY
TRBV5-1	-	ASSLSVGEETQY
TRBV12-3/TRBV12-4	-	ASSFGGKNTEAF
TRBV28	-	ASSSATETVSYEQY
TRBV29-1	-	SVDWVGENIQY
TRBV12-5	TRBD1	ASGRGQLPNQETQY
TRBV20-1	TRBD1	SARGRQGYEKLF
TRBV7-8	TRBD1	ASSSYDRADNEQF
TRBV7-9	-	ASSLPDGERADTQY
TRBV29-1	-	SVEDRASYT
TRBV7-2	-	AGSFVRRAGYT
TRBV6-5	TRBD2	ASSYRTSGRNEQF
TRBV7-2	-	ASNSTRGYYNEQF
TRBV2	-	ASQLSGGSYNEQF
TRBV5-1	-	ASSPPSGWSSETQY
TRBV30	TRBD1	AWSTQGAREQY
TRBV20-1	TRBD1	STGQFNTEAF
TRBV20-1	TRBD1	SAHDRGKNIQY
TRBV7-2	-	ASSHERMYNEQF
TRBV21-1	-	ASIRGGLYNEQF
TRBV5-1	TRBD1	ASSPGTGYTEAF
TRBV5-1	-	ASSPTAGFRGHEQF